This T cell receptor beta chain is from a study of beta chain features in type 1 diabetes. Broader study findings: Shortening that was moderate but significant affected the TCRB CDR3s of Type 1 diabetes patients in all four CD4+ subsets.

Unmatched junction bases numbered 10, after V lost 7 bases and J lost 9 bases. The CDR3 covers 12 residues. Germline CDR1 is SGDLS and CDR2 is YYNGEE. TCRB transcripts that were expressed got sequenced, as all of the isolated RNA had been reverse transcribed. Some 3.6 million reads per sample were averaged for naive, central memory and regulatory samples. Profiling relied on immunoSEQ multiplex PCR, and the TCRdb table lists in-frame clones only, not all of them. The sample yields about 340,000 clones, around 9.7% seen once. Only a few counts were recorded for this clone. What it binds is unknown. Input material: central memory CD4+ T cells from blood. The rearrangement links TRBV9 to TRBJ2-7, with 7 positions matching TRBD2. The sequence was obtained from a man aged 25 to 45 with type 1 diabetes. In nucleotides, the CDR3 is TGTGCCAGCGCACCTATGGGAGGGGTGCAGTACTTC. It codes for CASAPMGGVQYF.